This TCR beta chain was recorded in a study of blood T cell repertoires in COVID-19. About the research overall: The analysed material was cDNA or gDNA that came from T cells, B-cell-depleted T cells, or PBMCs.

Original handling: Counts of nucleated cells, estimated from reference gene primer amplification, were obtained. Here immunoSEQ multiplex PCR was the method, and the copy in TCRdb shows in-frame clones only, minus some. That table furnishes V, J and clone size, whereas the DNA furnished D and trimming. In the table there are about 220,000 clones, more than 85% of which are singletons. This clone was recorded once. The CDR3 has 16 residues. The V gene end was trimmed by 6 bases and the J gene end by 0 bases; junction bases not matched to a gene: 11. Per germline, CDR1 MDHEN and CDR2 SYDVKM. The rearrangement links TRBV28 to TRBJ2-7, with 7 positions matching TRBD1. The sequencing input was peripheral blood. The source is a man between 40 and 49 years old with active or convalescent COVID-19. This CDR3 is CASRAPSGTVSYEQYF. In nucleotides, the CDR3 is TGTGCCAGCAGAGCTCCCTCCGGGACAGTCTCCTACGAGCAGTACTTC. Based on the CDR3 plus reference TRBV28 and TRBJ2-7, the full variable domain is DVKVTQSSRYLVKRTGEKVFLECVQDMDHENMFWYRQDPGLGLRLIYFSYDVKMKEKGDIPEGYSVSREKKERFSLILESASTNQTSMYLCASRAPSGTVSYEQYFGPGTRLTVT.